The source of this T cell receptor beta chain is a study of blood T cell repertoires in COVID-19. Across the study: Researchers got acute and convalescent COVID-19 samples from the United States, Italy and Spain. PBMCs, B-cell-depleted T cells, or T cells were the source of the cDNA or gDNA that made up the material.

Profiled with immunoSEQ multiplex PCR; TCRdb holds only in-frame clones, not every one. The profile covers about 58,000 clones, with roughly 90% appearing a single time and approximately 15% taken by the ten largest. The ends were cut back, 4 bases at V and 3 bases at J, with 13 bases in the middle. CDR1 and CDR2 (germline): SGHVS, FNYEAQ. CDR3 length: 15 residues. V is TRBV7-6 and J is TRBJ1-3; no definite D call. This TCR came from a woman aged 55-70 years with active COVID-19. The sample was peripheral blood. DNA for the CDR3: TGTGCCAGCAGCTCCCTCTACGGGTATGGAAACACCATATATTTT. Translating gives CASSSLYGYGNTIYF.